This entry describes one T cell receptor beta chain. This table comes from immunoSEQ multiplex PCR, and its TCRdb copy is limited to in-frame clones, with some not included. The sample carries 350,000 to 450,000 clones, about 80% recorded once. This entry comes from a study of Ad26.COV2.S vaccination and SARS-CoV-2 variants. Treatment in this sample: roughly 19 received Ad26.COV2.S at low or high dose, single or two shots; about 5 received placebo; per-sample allocation not given. After the first vaccine or placebo injection, samples were drawn on day 63. The CDR3 runs 13 residues. V was cut by 3 bases and J by 8 bases, with 14 bases left in between. The V gene's germline CDR1 is DFQATT and CDR2 SNEGSKA (reference sequence).

The TCR was taken from a person aged 18 to 65 who received the Ad26.COV2.S COVID-19 vaccine or a placebo. The chain combines TRBV20-1 with TRBJ2-1; D may be TRBD1 or TRBD2 (5 bases each). The source material was peripheral blood, sampled in a trial of Ad26.COV2.S vaccine versus placebo. CDR3 nucleotide sequence: TGCAGTGCTAGTGTTCCGGGGCGGGATGAGCAGTTCTTC. Translation: CSASVPGRDEQFF.